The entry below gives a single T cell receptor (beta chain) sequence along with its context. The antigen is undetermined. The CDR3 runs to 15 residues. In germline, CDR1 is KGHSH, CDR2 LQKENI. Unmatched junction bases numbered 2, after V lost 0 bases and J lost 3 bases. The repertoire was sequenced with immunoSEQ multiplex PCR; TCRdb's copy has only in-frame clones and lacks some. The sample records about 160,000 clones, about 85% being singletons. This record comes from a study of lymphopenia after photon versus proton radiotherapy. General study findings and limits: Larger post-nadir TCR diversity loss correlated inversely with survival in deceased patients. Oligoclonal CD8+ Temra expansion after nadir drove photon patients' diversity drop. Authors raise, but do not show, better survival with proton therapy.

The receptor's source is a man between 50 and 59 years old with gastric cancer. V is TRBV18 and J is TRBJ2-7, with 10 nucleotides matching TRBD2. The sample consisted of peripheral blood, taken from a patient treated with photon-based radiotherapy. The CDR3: CASSPPASGSYEQYF. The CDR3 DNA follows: TGTGCCAGCTCACCACCGGCTAGCGGGAGCTACGAGCAGTACTTC.